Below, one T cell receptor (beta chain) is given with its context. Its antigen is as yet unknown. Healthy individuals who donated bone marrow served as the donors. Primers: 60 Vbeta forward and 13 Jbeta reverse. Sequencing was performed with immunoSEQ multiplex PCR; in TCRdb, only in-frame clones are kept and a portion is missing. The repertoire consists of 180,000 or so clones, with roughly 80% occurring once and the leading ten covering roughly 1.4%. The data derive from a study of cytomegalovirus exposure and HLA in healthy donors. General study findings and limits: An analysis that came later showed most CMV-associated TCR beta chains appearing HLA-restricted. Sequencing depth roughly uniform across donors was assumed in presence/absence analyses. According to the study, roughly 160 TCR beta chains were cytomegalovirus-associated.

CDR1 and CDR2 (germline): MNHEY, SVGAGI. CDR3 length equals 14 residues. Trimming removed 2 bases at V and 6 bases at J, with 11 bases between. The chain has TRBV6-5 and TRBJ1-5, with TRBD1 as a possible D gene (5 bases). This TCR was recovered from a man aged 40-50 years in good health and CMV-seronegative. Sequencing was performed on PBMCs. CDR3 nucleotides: TGTGCCAGCAGTTACAAAGGGGTTGGTCAGCCCCAGCATTTT. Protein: CASSYKGVGQPQHF.